The TCR beta chain under discussion was sequenced for a study of T cell responses to AZD1222 COVID-19 vaccine. The method was immunoSEQ multiplex PCR; TCRdb's version includes in-frame clones alone and lacks a portion of them. The sample yields 90,000 to 120,000 clones, approximately 90% seen once. V shed 2 bases and J shed 3 bases, with 11 bases lying between them. CDR1 and CDR2 from the germline V gene are SGHDT and YYEEEE. There are 15 residues in the CDR3. The chain couples TRBV5-6 to TRBJ1-4; D possibly corresponds to TRBD1 (5 bases). Sequenced material: peripheral blood, taken 28 days after the second AZD1222 dose. This receptor was identified in an adult who received the AZD1222 COVID-19 vaccine. CDR3 in amino acids: CASSFRTTPNEKLFF. CDR3 sequence (DNA): TGTGCCAGCAGCTTTAGGACAACGCCTAATGAAAAACTGTTTTTT. Variable domain in full (rest from reference TRBV5-6 and TRBJ1-4): DAGVTQSPTHLIKTRGQQVTLRCSPKSGHDTVSWYQQALGQGPQFIFQYYEEEERQRGNFPDRFSGHQFPNYSSELNVNALLLGDSALYLCASSFRTTPNEKLFFGSGTQLSVL.